Each of the 7 T cell receptor beta chains below was sequenced from the same sample in a study of T cell responses to AZD1222 COVID-19 vaccine. Repertoires were generated with immunoSEQ multiplex PCR, while TCRdb's copy carries only in-frame clones and drops some. The top ten clones hold about 7.5% of a sample with about 140,000 clones, about 90% of them seen once. Sequencing used peripheral blood, obtained 28 days after the second dose of the MenACWY control vaccine. All receptors come from an adult who received the MenACWY meningococcal vaccine as a control.

The V call is TRBV7-3, the J call TRBJ2-3; D might be TRBD1 or TRBD2, each matching 5 bases. The germline V gene has CDR1 SGHTA and CDR2 FQGTGA. V was pared by 6 bases and J by 0 bases, with 13 bases between. This CDR3 is 15 amino acids long. CDR3 protein: CASSRDPTSTDTQYF. Here the CDR3 DNA reads TGTGCCAGCAGTAGGGACCCCACAAGCACAGATACGCAGTATTTT.

V usage is TRBV6-1 and J usage is TRBJ2-5, with unresolved D. Trimming shortened V by 1 base and J by 5 bases, and 5 bases separated the two germline ends. Germline values: CDR1 MNHNS, CDR2 SASEGT. The CDR3 length is 12 residues. CDR3 in amino acids: CASSEVGETQYF. CDR3 DNA: TGTGCCAGCAGTGAAGTCGGGGAGACCCAGTACTTC.

The CDR3 DNA sequence: TGTGCCAGCAGTCCAGGGGCCCTCAATTCACCCCTCCACTTT. Its protein product is CASSPGALNSPLHF. V and J are TRBV28 and TRBJ1-6; TRBD1 is a possible D gene (6 bases). This CDR3 has 14 residues. The germline gives CDR1 MDHEN, CDR2 SYDVKM. Trimming took 5 bases from V and 7 from J, leaving 12 bases between them. The full variable domain, rest sourced from reference TRBV28 and TRBJ1-6, is DVKVTQSSRYLVKRTGEKVFLECVQDMDHENMFWYRQDPGLGLRLIYFSYDVKMKEKGDIPEGYSVSREKKERFSLILESASTNQTSMYLCASSPGALNSPLHFGNGTRLTVT.

This clone was counted a single time. V usage is TRBV12-3 or TRBV12-4 and J usage is TRBJ2-1; 9 nucleotides match TRBD1. This CDR3 region has 13 residues. Unmatched junction bases numbered 8, after V lost 6 bases and J lost 11 bases. The CDR3 protein is CASRGTGMSKQFF. The CDR3 nucleotides read TGTGCCAGCAGGGGGACAGGGATGTCAAAGCAGTTCTTC.

This clone was observed a single time. The rearrangement uses TRBV6-2 or TRBV6-3 and TRBJ2-7; 9 bases match TRBD1. Per the germline V gene, CDR1 is MNHEY and CDR2 is SVGEGT. This CDR3 has 15 amino acids. V dropped 6 bases and J dropped 2; count of bases not matched to a gene: 8. The CDR3 DNA is TGTGCCAGCAGGCCTTCCCGGGACAGGGCCTACGAGCAGTACTTC. It translates to CASRPSRDRAYEQYF.

The rearrangement uses TRBV7-9 and TRBJ1-5; D is unresolved. The germline V and J ends were trimmed by 4 bases and 2 bases, with 9 bases remaining between them. The V gene's germline CDR1 is SEHNR and CDR2 FQNEAQ (reference sequence). The CDR3 loop spans 14 amino acids. CDR3 in DNA: TGTGCCAGCAGCTCGGACGCCCGCAATCAGCCCCAGCATTTT. This sequence encodes CASSSDARNQPQHF.

J is TRBJ1-3 and V is TRBV9; D is ambiguous. The CDR3 covers 14 residues. Germline V CDR1 and CDR2: SGDLS, YYNGEE. Trimming removed 0 bases at V and 4 bases at J, with 8 bases between. CDR3: CASSVGGFGNTIYF. In nucleotides, the CDR3 is TGTGCCAGCAGCGTAGGAGGATTCGGAAACACCATATATTTT.